These 30 T cell receptor beta chains were sequenced from one sample in a study of T cells after yellow fever vaccination. TCRdb used MiXCR to reprocess the 5' RACE reads, holding one entry per CDR3 protein. Among more than 90,000 distinct CDR3 sequences, around 6.7% were seen once, and the ten largest hold roughly 3%. The source was CD4+ T cells sorted from PBMCs, collected about 41 days after the first yellow fever vaccination. The receptors were sampled from a young man who received the YFV17D yellow fever vaccine.

This clonotype has more than one count but fewer than ten. The chain joins TRBV24-1 to TRBJ2-6, with TRBD2 as a possible D gene (5 bases). Germline V CDR1 and CDR2: KGHDR, SFDVKD. V was pared by 5 bases and J by 0 bases, with 10 bases between. The CDR3 is 16 amino acids. The CDR3 protein is CATSGTSSSGANVLTF. The CDR3 nucleotides read TGTGCCACCAGTGGGACTTCGAGCTCTGGGGCCAACGTCCTGACTTTC.

This clonotype showed up many times. V and J are TRBV5-1 and TRBJ1-6; no firm D call. The CDR3 runs 15 residues. The germline CDR1 and CDR2 sequences are SGHRS and YFSETQ. Trimming took 0 bases from V and 7 from J, leaving 11 bases between them. CDR3 in amino acids: CASSLAGGRNSPLHF. CDR3 nucleotide sequence: TGCGCCAGCAGCTTGGCCGGAGGGCGAAATTCACCCCTCCACTTT.

This clonotype was seen repeatedly, ten times or more. This sequence joins TRBV4-1 and TRBJ2-1; D is unresolved. The CDR3 spans 16 residues. Germline V gene lookup returns CDR1 MGHRA and CDR2 YSYEKL. Trimming pared 1 base from V and 8 bases from J, leaving 18 bases between. CDR3: CASSQGYANSIHEQFF. CDR3 DNA sequence: TGCGCCAGCAGCCAAGGTTATGCGAATAGCATCCATGAGCAGTTCTTC.

This clonotype was detected many times. This chain connects TRBV12-3 or TRBV12-4 to TRBJ2-2; 9 bases are shared with TRBD1. V shed 3 bases and J 7 bases; nucleotides not matched to a gene: 6. This CDR3 has 15 amino acids. In DNA form, the CDR3 reads TGTGCCAGCAGTTTTACAGGGGGCCGAGGCGGGGAGCTGTTTTTT. This sequence encodes CASSFTGGRGGELFF.

This clonotype occurred a few times. The V and J genes are TRBV7-2 and TRBJ2-4; D ambiguous. Germline values: CDR1 SGHTA, CDR2 FQGNSA. V lost 5 bases and J lost 3, with 20 bases in between. The CDR3 contains 17 residues. The CDR3: CASSTPPSRFVKNIQYF. The CDR3 DNA sequence: TGTGCCAGCAGCACCCCCCCAAGCCGGTTTGTCAAAAACATTCAGTACTTC.

Ten or more counts support this clonotype. The rearrangement joins TRBV5-1 to TRBJ2-7; D call uncertain. This CDR3 spans 12 amino acids. Germline CDR1 and CDR2: SGHRS and YFSETQ. Trimming took off 4 bases at V and 3 bases at J, with 8 bases between the two ends. Here the CDR3 DNA reads TGCGCCAGCAGCGCCTCGAGCTACGAGCAGTACTTC. It translates to CASSASSYEQYF.

The chain employs TRBV19 and TRBJ1-1, with D tentatively TRBD1 (5 bases). The CDR3 contains 17 residues. Trimming took 0 bases from V and 5 from J, leaving 19 bases between them. The germline V gene encodes CDR1 LNHDA and CDR2 SQIVND (reference sequence). The chain's CDR3 is CASSIDKGGDGRTEAFF. CDR3 sequence (DNA): TGTGCCAGTAGTATAGATAAAGGAGGGGATGGACGGACTGAAGCTTTCTTT.

Notes on this clonotype: One base away lies a much larger clone, so this may be a sequencing read error. J is TRBJ2-3 and V is TRBV4-2; perhaps D is TRBD1 or TRBD2 (6 bases each). With 3 bases removed from V and 3 bases from J, the gap between germline ends came to 13 bases. The V gene's germline CDR1 is LGHNA and CDR2 YNFKEQ. This CDR3 has 15 residues. The CDR3 region is CASSHDWGATDTQYF. Here the CDR3 DNA reads TGTGCCAGCAGCCACGATTGGGGGGCGACAGATACGCAGTATTTT.

This clonotype was found a few times. The V call is TRBV20-1, the J call TRBJ2-3; TRBD2 matches at 8 bases. The CDR3 has 16 amino acids. The trim removed 1 base at V and 4 bases at J, leaving 10 bases unmatched. Germline CDR1 reads DFQATT; CDR2 reads SNEGSKA (reference sequence). Here the CDR3 DNA reads TGCAGTGCTAGAGGCCGGACGGGGGGGGTCCCAGATACGCAGTATTTT. Translation: CSARGRTGGVPDTQYF.

This clonotype was recorded at least ten times. The V call is TRBV24-1, the J call TRBJ2-2; D unresolved. The CDR3 loop spans 14 amino acids. V was trimmed by 5 bases and J by 2 bases, leaving 8 bases between them. CDR1 and CDR2 (germline): KGHDR, SFDVKD. The CDR3 DNA follows: TGTGCCACCAGTGGGCGGTCCAACACCGGGGAGCTGTTTTTT. It is translated as CATSGRSNTGELFF.

This clonotype has at least ten counts. The DNA for the CDR3 is TGCGCCAGCAGTGAGATCCGACCAACCGGGGAGCTGTTTTTT. It is translated as CASSEIRPTGELFF. The rearrangement uses TRBV10-2 and TRBJ2-2; D ambiguous. Trimming removed 2 bases from V and 5 bases from J, with 9 bases in between. The CDR3 covers 14 residues. CDR1 is WSHSY and CDR2 is SAAADI in the germline V gene.

This clonotype was seen more than once but under ten times. The rearrangement uses TRBV3-1 and TRBJ2-3, with D perhaps assigned TRBD1 or TRBD2 (5 bases each). This CDR3 comprises 17 residues. Deletions cut 0 bases from V and 2 bases from J, with 15 bases between. Germline loops: CDR1 LGHDT, CDR2 YNNKEL (reference sequence). CDR3 sequence reads: CASSQDYGASTTDTQYF. DNA of the CDR3: TGTGCCAGCAGCCAAGATTACGGGGCCTCCACCACAGATACGCAGTATTTT.

This clonotype appeared many times. V and J are TRBV12-5 and TRBJ2-3; D gene uncertain. Trimming left V 3 bases short and J 5 bases short, with 3 bases between. Looked up from germline, CDR1 is LGHNT and CDR2 is FRNRAP. The CDR3 runs to 11 residues. In DNA, the CDR3 is TGTGCTAGTGGTTTTAGAGATACGCAGTATTTT. It is translated as CASGFRDTQYF.

This clonotype was seen many times. The chain employs TRBV3-1 and TRBJ1-5; D is unresolved. Trimming removed 2 bases from V and 1 base from J, with 0 bases in between. In germline, CDR1 is LGHDT, CDR2 YNNKEL (reference sequence). The CDR3 spans 12 residues. CDR3 bases: TGTGCCAGCAGCCAAAGCAATCAGCCCCAGCATTTT. Protein sequence: CASSQSNQPQHF.

The chain joins TRBV7-2 to TRBJ1-2, with a possible D match to TRBD1 (5 bases). The germline gives CDR1 SGHTA, CDR2 FQGNSA. V was cut by 1 base and J by 8 bases, with 11 bases left in between. The CDR3 covers 13 residues. The CDR3 region is CASSLGQTGGYTF. In DNA form, the CDR3 reads TGTGCCAGCAGCTTAGGACAGACGGGCGGCTACACCTTC.

Many counts were recorded for this clonotype. This sequence joins TRBV12-3 or TRBV12-4 and TRBJ2-2; D uncertain. The V gene lost 7 bases and the J gene lost 7 bases, with 10 bases spanning the gap. The CDR3 totals 12 residues. The CDR3 loop is CASTPRVGELFF. CDR3 bases: TGTGCCAGCACCCCACGGGTCGGGGAGCTGTTTTTT.

At least ten counts were recorded for this clonotype. The J gene is TRBJ2-5, the V gene TRBV10-3, with a weak D call TRBD1 (6 bases). This CDR3 contains 12 residues. V was trimmed by 10 bases and J by 2 bases, leaving 11 bases between them. Germline CDR1 reads ENHRY; CDR2 reads SYGVKD. CDR3 sequence reads: CATGTFQETQYF. The CDR3, as DNA: TGTGCCACCGGGACATTTCAAGAGACCCAGTACTTC.

This clonotype was counted ten times or more. CDR3 sequence: CASSDRDRLGEQFF. DNA of the CDR3: TGTGCCAGCAGCGACCGGGACAGGCTCGGTGAGCAGTTCTTC. The J gene is TRBJ2-1, the V gene TRBV11-2; 8 bases map to TRBD1. Germline values: CDR1 SGHAT, CDR2 FQNNGV. The CDR3 runs to 14 residues. V dropped 5 bases and J dropped 9; count of bases not matched to a gene: 9.

In its sample, this clonotype was seen many times. The chain couples TRBV20-1 to TRBJ2-2, with D uncertain. This CDR3 is built from 14 residues. Germline V gives CDR1 DFQATT, CDR2 SNEGSKA (reference sequence). V lost 6 bases to trimming and J lost 1 base, with 12 bases between them. This chain's CDR3 is CSAPHYGNTGELFF. CDR3 coding DNA: TGCAGTGCCCCTCACTATGGGAACACCGGGGAGCTGTTTTTT.

About this clonotype itself: This may be a read error: a much more frequent sequence differs by one nucleotide. This chain connects TRBV5-1 to TRBJ1-2; 7 nucleotides agree with TRBD1. V dropped 3 bases and J dropped 4; count of bases not matched to a gene: 12. This CDR3 contains 16 residues. The V gene's germline CDR1 is SGHRS and CDR2 YFSETQ. CDR3 sequence (DNA): TGCGCCAGCAGCTGGGGCCGGGACAGCGTTTCCTATGGCTACACCTTC. Translated, it gives CASSWGRDSVSYGYTF.

This clonotype was found a few times. The chain joins TRBV25-1 to TRBJ2-1; 11 bases align to TRBD2. The J segment lost 7 bases and the V segment lost 4 bases, leaving 12 bases of the junction unmatched. The CDR3 sequence is 17 residues long. Looked up from germline, CDR1 is MGHDK and CDR2 is SYGVNS. The CDR3 DNA follows: TGTGCCAGCAGTGTTTTAGACCTAGCGGGGGGATGGAATGAGCAGTTCTTC. Translating it yields CASSVLDLAGGWNEQFF.

This clonotype was recorded at least ten times. The chain joins TRBV28 to TRBJ1-4; D unclear. There are 14 residues in the CDR3. CDR1 and CDR2 from the germline V gene are MDHEN and SYDVKM. V lost 8 bases to trimming and J lost 3 bases, with 13 bases between them. The CDR3 DNA sequence: TGTGCCAGCTCCCTGATAAGGGCTAATGAAAAACTGTTTTTT. Protein: CASSLIRANEKLFF.

This clonotype was counted ten times or more. The chain uses TRBV7-2 and TRBJ1-3; D possibly corresponds to TRBD1 (5 bases). CDR1 and CDR2 from the germline V gene are SGHTA and FQGNSA. The CDR3 covers 15 residues. V was trimmed by 1 base and J by 0 bases, leaving 7 bases between them. In nucleotides, the CDR3 is TGTGCCAGCAGCTTAGTTGACAGCTCTGGAAACACCATATATTTT. Translating gives CASSLVDSSGNTIYF. The full variable domain, with the rest looked up from reference TRBV7-2 and TRBJ1-3, is GAGVSQSPSNKVTEKGKDVELRCDPISGHTALYWYRQSLGQGLEFLIYFQGNSAPDKSGLPSDRFSAERTGGSVSTLTIQRTQQEDSAVYLCASSLVDSSGNTIYFGEGSWLTVV.

This clonotype was found many times. The chain's CDR3 is CASSALQYNEQFF. The CDR3 bases are TGTGCCAGCAGTGCACTGCAGTACAATGAGCAGTTCTTC. J is TRBJ2-1 and V is TRBV25-1; no firm D call. This CDR3 comprises 13 residues. Germline V CDR1 and CDR2: MGHDK, SYGVNS. Trimming left V 4 bases short and J 4 bases short, with 8 bases between.

For this clonotype: This may stem from a read error, because a much larger clone lies one nucleotide away. The gene calls are TRBV7-2 and TRBJ2-5; D tentatively fits TRBD1 or TRBD2 (5 bases each). The CDR3 extends over 14 amino acids. Germline V gene data show CDR1 as SGHTA and CDR2 as FQGNSA. CDR3 amino acids: CASSLAPGQETHYF. DNA of the CDR3: TGTGCCAGCAGCTTAGCCCCGGGGCAAGAGACCCACTACTTC.

The V and J genes are TRBV6-4 and TRBJ2-2; 9 bases align to TRBD2. The CDR3 runs 18 residues. CDR1 and CDR2 from the germline V gene are MRHNA and SNTAGT. CDR3 sequence reads: CTCSAATLRGGLGGELFF. In DNA, the CDR3 is TGTACCTGCAGTGCCGCGACTTTGCGGGGGGGCCTCGGCGGGGAGCTGTTTTTT.

This clonotype has just a few counts. The chain has TRBV30 and TRBJ2-7; the match to TRBD2 covers 9 bases. There are 15 residues in the CDR3. V lost 2 bases and J lost 0; bases outside the gene matches: 5. Per germline, CDR1 GTSNPN and CDR2 SVGIG (reference sequence). CDR3 in DNA: TGTGCCTGGAGTAGGGCGGGGGGGGCCTCCTACGAGCAGTACTTC. This encodes CAWSRAGGASYEQYF. The variable domain in full, completed from reference TRBV30 and TRBJ2-7, reads SQTIHQWPATLVQPVGSPLSLECTVEGTSNPNLYWYRQAAGRGLQLLFYSVGIGQISSEVPQNLSASRPQDRQFILSSKKLLLSDSGFYLCAWSRAGGASYEQYFGPGTRLTVT.

This clonotype appeared many times. CDR3 amino acids: CASSPFRDRGTGELFF. In DNA form, the CDR3 reads TGTGCCAGCAGCCCCTTCCGGGACAGGGGGACCGGGGAGCTGTTTTTT. The V gene is TRBV7-9, the J gene TRBJ2-2; 11 nucleotides agree with TRBD1. With V trimmed by 5 bases and J by 5 bases, 7 bases remained unmatched. The CDR3 covers 16 residues. Germline lookup yields CDR1 SEHNR and CDR2 FQNEAQ (reference sequence).

This clonotype has at least ten counts. The gene calls are TRBV12-3 or TRBV12-4 and TRBJ1-1; D is undetermined. V lost 7 bases to trimming and J lost 1 base, with 7 bases between them. The CDR3 spans 12 residues. The CDR3 DNA reads as TGTGCCAGCACGGGAGGGAACACTGAAGCTTTCTTT. Its translation is CASTGGNTEAFF.

There are a few counts of this clonotype. The genes are TRBV20-1 and TRBJ2-1, with 9 bases lining up with TRBD2. Losses at the gene ends were 2 bases for V and 0 bases for J; bases not matched to a gene: 8. The V gene's germline CDR1 is DFQATT and CDR2 SNEGSKA (reference sequence). There are 17 residues in the CDR3. The DNA for the CDR3 is TGCAGTGCTAGAAAGGTAGCGGGGGAGAACTCCTACAATGAGCAGTTCTTC. Encoded protein: CSARKVAGENSYNEQFF.